Listed below are T cell receptor beta chains from one sample, sequenced in a study of blood T cell repertoires in COVID-19. The method was immunoSEQ multiplex PCR; TCRdb's version includes in-frame clones alone and lacks a portion of them. Of about 150,000 clones detected, around 84% appear once; the ten largest clones hold around 1.5%. Material for sequencing was peripheral blood. These receptors were collected from a man at least 80 years old with acute or convalescent COVID-19. CDR3s include the opening cysteine and the closing phenylalanine or tryptophan. Fields, in order: V gene, clone size, J gene, D gene, CDR3 protein, CDR3 DNA. A D gene is named only where the DNA matches it firmly. Size tells how often a clone was seen (once, few, many) or the class of an expanded clone, and some rows leave it out.

V gene: TRBV29-1; clone size: .; J gene: TRBJ2-1; D gene: .; CDR3 protein: CSATRLGFSYNEQFF; CDR3 DNA: TGCAGCGCCACCCGCTTGGGCTTCTCCTACAATGAGCAGTTCTTC
V gene: TRBV11-2; clone size: once; J gene: TRBJ2-2; D gene: .; CDR3 protein: CASSPQGRAGTGELFF; CDR3 DNA: TGTGCCAGCAGTCCCCAGGGGCGGGCGGGCACCGGGGAGCTGTTTTTT
V gene: TRBV10-1; clone size: .; J gene: TRBJ1-5; D gene: TRBD1; CDR3 protein: CASSEYEGAPYSNQPQHF; CDR3 DNA: TGCGCCAGCAGTGAGTATGAGGGGGCCCCTTATAGCAATCAGCCCCAGCATTTT
V gene: TRBV11-3; clone size: many; J gene: TRBJ2-5; D gene: .; CDR3 protein: CASSTSSGPGTQYF; CDR3 DNA: TGTGCCAGCAGCACCTCCAGCGGTCCCGGCACCCAGTACTTC
V gene: TRBV28; clone size: .; J gene: TRBJ2-3; D gene: TRBD2; CDR3 protein: CASSLEGRADTQYF; CDR3 DNA: TGTGCCAGCAGTCTTGAGGGGAGGGCAGATACGCAGTATTTT
V gene: TRBV6-5; clone size: few; J gene: TRBJ1-2; D gene: .; CDR3 protein: CASSYRGLYGYTF; CDR3 DNA: TGTGCCAGCAGTTATCGAGGTCTCTATGGCTACACCTTC
V gene: TRBV5-6; clone size: .; J gene: TRBJ1-4; D gene: .; CDR3 protein: CATSPQGRGKLFF; CDR3 DNA: TGTGCCACCTCCCCGCAGGGCCGCGGAAAACTGTTTTTT
V gene: TRBV5-5; clone size: .; J gene: TRBJ1-4; D gene: .; CDR3 protein: CASSLWSVNEKLFF; CDR3 DNA: TGTGCCAGCAGCTTGTGGTCAGTTAATGAAAAACTGTTTTTT
V gene: TRBV29-1; clone size: .; J gene: TRBJ2-3; D gene: .; CDR3 protein: CSVHLLADTQYF; CDR3 DNA: TGCAGCGTGCACCTACTAGCAGATACGCAGTATTTT
V gene: TRBV14; clone size: few; J gene: TRBJ2-2; D gene: .; CDR3 protein: CASSPSGTGELFF; CDR3 DNA: TGTGCCAGCAGTCCCTCGGGAACCGGGGAGCTGTTTTTT
V gene: TRBV7-9; clone size: .; J gene: TRBJ2-1; D gene: .; CDR3 protein: CASSLARGIGDEQFF; CDR3 DNA: TGTGCCAGCAGCTTAGCTCGGGGGATTGGGGATGAGCAGTTCTTC
V gene: TRBV18; clone size: .; J gene: TRBJ2-7; D gene: .; CDR3 protein: CASSPPLASSREQYF; CDR3 DNA: TGTGCCAGCTCACCTCCCCTAGCGTCGTCTCGCGAGCAGTACTTC
V gene: TRBV4-1; clone size: .; J gene: TRBJ1-2; D gene: .; CDR3 protein: CASSQQGTYGYTF; CDR3 DNA: TGCGCCAGCAGCCAACAGGGAACCTATGGCTACACCTTC
V gene: TRBV19; clone size: few; J gene: TRBJ1-5; D gene: .; CDR3 protein: CASIERPGRNQPQHF; CDR3 DNA: TGTGCCAGTATAGAAAGGCCTGGGCGCAATCAGCCCCAGCATTTT
V gene: TRBV5-5; clone size: .; J gene: TRBJ2-5; D gene: .; CDR3 protein: CASSGLQGVETQYF; CDR3 DNA: TGTGCCAGCAGCGGGTTACAGGGAGTCGAGACCCAGTACTTC
V gene: TRBV19; clone size: once; J gene: TRBJ1-5; D gene: TRBD1; CDR3 protein: CASSQRLTRTGDGNQPQHF; CDR3 DNA: TGTGCCAGTAGCCAAAGACTGACCCGGACAGGGGATGGCAATCAGCCCCAGCATTTT
V gene: TRBV3-1/TRBV3-2; clone size: .; J gene: TRBJ1-6; D gene: .; CDR3 protein: CASRTQGIGSPLHF; CDR3 DNA: TGTGCCAGCAGAACTCAGGGAATTGGGTCACCCCTCCACTTT
V gene: TRBV5-1; clone size: few; J gene: TRBJ2-5; D gene: .; CDR3 protein: CASSFGGGFQETQYF; CDR3 DNA: TGCGCCAGCAGCTTTGGTGGCGGTTTTCAAGAGACCCAGTACTTC
V gene: TRBV7-2; clone size: .; J gene: TRBJ1-2; D gene: TRBD1; CDR3 protein: CASSPGQGLGGYTF; CDR3 DNA: TGTGCCAGCAGCCCCGGACAGGGTTTGGGTGGCTACACCTTC
V gene: TRBV10-3; clone size: .; J gene: TRBJ2-5; D gene: TRBD2; CDR3 protein: CAIRVSGGAQETQYF; CDR3 DNA: TGTGCCATCAGGGTTAGCGGGGGGGCCCAAGAGACCCAGTACTTC
V gene: TRBV4-1; clone size: many; J gene: TRBJ1-3; D gene: .; CDR3 protein: CASSQGPPGELVNTIYF; CDR3 DNA: TGCGCCAGCAGCCAAGGCCCCCCGGGGGAACTGGTAAACACCATATATTTT
V gene: TRBV6-1; clone size: .; J gene: TRBJ1-3; D gene: .; CDR3 protein: CASSVLSTGSGGNTIYF; CDR3 DNA: TGTGCCAGCAGTGTGCTGAGTACGGGTTCGGGAGGAAACACCATATATTTT
V gene: TRBV5-1; clone size: .; J gene: TRBJ2-5; D gene: TRBD2; CDR3 protein: CASSLARGGETQYF; CDR3 DNA: TGCGCCAGCAGCTTGGCGAGGGGAGGGGAGACCCAGTACTTC
V gene: TRBV18; clone size: .; J gene: TRBJ1-1; D gene: .; CDR3 protein: CASSPRPGTSNTEAFF; CDR3 DNA: TGTGCCAGCTCACCACGCCCCGGGACATCGAACACTGAAGCTTTCTTT
V gene: TRBV6-5; clone size: once; J gene: TRBJ1-1; D gene: .; CDR3 protein: CASSLGGDTEAFF; CDR3 DNA: TGTGCCAGCAGCTTGGGGGGGGACACTGAAGCTTTCTTT
V gene: TRBV25-1; clone size: .; J gene: TRBJ1-4; D gene: .; CDR3 protein: CASSLLGHPENEKLFF; CDR3 DNA: TGTGCCAGCAGTCTCCTTGGGCACCCCGAGAATGAAAAACTGTTTTTT
V gene: TRBV24-1; clone size: .; J gene: TRBJ2-5; D gene: .; CDR3 protein: CATSETAQETQYF; CDR3 DNA: TGTGCCACCAGTGAGACAGCCCAAGAGACCCAGTACTTC
V gene: TRBV12-5; clone size: .; J gene: TRBJ2-3; D gene: TRBD2; CDR3 protein: CASGHLAGRSDTQYF; CDR3 DNA: TGTGCTAGTGGGCATCTAGCGGGGAGATCAGATACGCAGTATTTT
V gene: TRBV9; clone size: .; J gene: TRBJ1-1; D gene: TRBD1; CDR3 protein: CASSSEGQGILKAFF; CDR3 DNA: TGTGCCAGCAGCTCCGAGGGACAGGGGATCCTGAAAGCTTTCTTT
V gene: TRBV7-2; clone size: few; J gene: TRBJ1-2; D gene: .; CDR3 protein: CASSLVSYGYTF; CDR3 DNA: TGTGCCAGCAGCTTAGTGAGCTATGGCTACACCTTC
V gene: TRBV4-3; clone size: .; J gene: TRBJ2-3; D gene: .; CDR3 protein: CASSQDTGLGTQYF; CDR3 DNA: TGCGCCAGCAGCCAAGATACAGGCTTGGGTACGCAGTATTTT
V gene: TRBV10-3; clone size: many; J gene: TRBJ2-5; D gene: .; CDR3 protein: CAISDHQSRRYF; CDR3 DNA: TGTGCCATCAGTGACCACCAGTCGAGGAGGTACTTC
V gene: TRBV10-3; clone size: .; J gene: TRBJ2-5; D gene: .; CDR3 protein: CAISGQVEKETQYF; CDR3 DNA: TGTGCCATCAGTGGACAGGTAGAAAAAGAGACCCAGTACTTC
V gene: TRBV6-1; clone size: .; J gene: TRBJ2-7; D gene: TRBD1; CDR3 protein: CASSDPGQGGRDEQYF; CDR3 DNA: TGTGCCAGCAGTGACCCGGGACAGGGGGGACGCGACGAGCAGTACTTC
V gene: TRBV27; clone size: .; J gene: TRBJ1-5; D gene: .; CDR3 protein: CASRPTTGPSNQPQHF; CDR3 DNA: TGTGCCAGCAGGCCGACGACAGGACCTAGCAATCAGCCCCAGCATTTT
V gene: TRBV5-1; clone size: .; J gene: TRBJ2-5; D gene: TRBD2; CDR3 protein: CASSAGVPGETQYF; CDR3 DNA: TGCGCCAGCAGCGCGGGGGTGCCCGGGGAGACCCAGTACTTC
V gene: TRBV5-8; clone size: .; J gene: TRBJ1-4; D gene: TRBD1; CDR3 protein: CASSATGINEKLFF; CDR3 DNA: TGTGCCAGCAGCGCGACAGGGATCAACGAAAAACTGTTTTTT
V gene: TRBV11-1; clone size: .; J gene: TRBJ1-1; D gene: .; CDR3 protein: CASSLGASNTEAFF; CDR3 DNA: TGTGCCAGCAGCTTAGGGGCATCTAACACTGAAGCTTTCTTT
V gene: TRBV7-6; clone size: .; J gene: TRBJ2-6; D gene: .; CDR3 protein: CASSLYHLGANVLTF; CDR3 DNA: TGTGCCAGCAGCTTATATCATCTAGGCGCCAACGTCCTGACTTTC
V gene: TRBV19; clone size: .; J gene: TRBJ1-2; D gene: .; CDR3 protein: CASSIDRVLSNYGYTF; CDR3 DNA: TGTGCCAGTAGTATAGATCGGGTCCTTTCTAACTATGGCTACACCTTC
V gene: TRBV18; clone size: .; J gene: TRBJ2-5; D gene: .; CDR3 protein: CASSGGWEETQYF; CDR3 DNA: TGTGCCAGCTCAGGCGGCTGGGAAGAGACCCAGTACTTC
V gene: TRBV5-1; clone size: .; J gene: TRBJ1-1; D gene: TRBD1; CDR3 protein: CASRFGQGIAEAFF; CDR3 DNA: TGCGCCAGCAGATTCGGACAGGGGATCGCTGAAGCTTTCTTT
V gene: TRBV6-5; clone size: .; J gene: TRBJ1-1; D gene: TRBD1; CDR3 protein: CASRSTGVVGTEAFF; CDR3 DNA: TGTGCCAGCAGATCGACAGGGGTAGTCGGCACTGAAGCTTTCTTT
V gene: TRBV18; clone size: .; J gene: TRBJ2-3; D gene: TRBD2; CDR3 protein: CASSPRTSATDTQYF; CDR3 DNA: TGTGCCAGCTCACCACGGACTAGCGCCACAGATACGCAGTATTTT
V gene: TRBV18; clone size: .; J gene: TRBJ1-3; D gene: .; CDR3 protein: CASSLSPPGSGNTIYF; CDR3 DNA: TGTGCCAGCTCCCTCTCGCCCCCGGGCTCTGGAAACACCATATATTTT
V gene: TRBV12-5; clone size: once; J gene: TRBJ1-2; D gene: TRBD1; CDR3 protein: CASSTWTGSGGYTF; CDR3 DNA: TGTGCTAGTAGCACATGGACAGGGTCAGGTGGCTACACCTTC
V gene: TRBV19; clone size: .; J gene: TRBJ2-5; D gene: .; CDR3 protein: CASSSLGRGQGTQYF; CDR3 DNA: TGTGCCAGTAGTTCCCTCGGGCGTGGGCAGGGGACCCAGTACTTC
V gene: TRBV9; clone size: .; J gene: TRBJ2-1; D gene: TRBD2; CDR3 protein: CASSARLAGTYNEQFF; CDR3 DNA: TGTGCCAGCAGCGCAAGACTAGCGGGGACCTACAATGAGCAGTTCTTC
V gene: TRBV10-1; clone size: few; J gene: TRBJ2-2; D gene: .; CDR3 protein: CASSDPPAGELFF; CDR3 DNA: TGCGCCAGCAGTGACCCCCCGGCCGGGGAGCTGTTTTTT
V gene: TRBV11-2; clone size: .; J gene: TRBJ2-7; D gene: TRBD1; CDR3 protein: CASSAGTGGTEQYF; CDR3 DNA: TGTGCCAGCAGCGCGGGGACAGGGGGCACCGAGCAGTACTTC
V gene: TRBV6-5; clone size: .; J gene: TRBJ2-1; D gene: .; CDR3 protein: CASSYRPEGYNEQFF; CDR3 DNA: TGTGCCAGCAGTTATCGGCCGGAGGGCTACAATGAGCAGTTCTTC
V gene: TRBV3-1/TRBV3-2; clone size: .; J gene: TRBJ2-5; D gene: .; CDR3 protein: CASSWMSGAGQETQYF; CDR3 DNA: TGTGCCAGCAGCTGGATGAGTGGGGCCGGTCAAGAGACCCAGTACTTC
V gene: TRBV12-3/TRBV12-4; clone size: .; J gene: TRBJ2-4; D gene: .; CDR3 protein: CASSLPGENIQYF; CDR3 DNA: TGTGCCAGCAGTTTACCCGGAGAAAACATTCAGTACTTC